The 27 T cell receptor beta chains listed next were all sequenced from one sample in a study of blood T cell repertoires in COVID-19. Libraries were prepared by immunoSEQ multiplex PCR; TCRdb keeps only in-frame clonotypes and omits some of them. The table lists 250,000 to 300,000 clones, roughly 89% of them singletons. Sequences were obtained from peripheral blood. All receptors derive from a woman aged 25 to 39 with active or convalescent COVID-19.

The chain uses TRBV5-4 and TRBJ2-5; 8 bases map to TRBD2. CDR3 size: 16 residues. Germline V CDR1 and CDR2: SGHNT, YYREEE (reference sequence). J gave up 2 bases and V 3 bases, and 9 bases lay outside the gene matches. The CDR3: CASSSGGGRTQETQYF. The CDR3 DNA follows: TGTGCCAGCAGCTCCGGGGGGGGTCGGACACAAGAGACCCAGTACTTC.

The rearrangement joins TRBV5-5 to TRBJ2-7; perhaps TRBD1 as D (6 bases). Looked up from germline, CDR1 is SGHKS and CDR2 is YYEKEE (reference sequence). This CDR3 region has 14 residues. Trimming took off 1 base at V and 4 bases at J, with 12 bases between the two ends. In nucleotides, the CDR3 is TGTGCCAGCAGCTTGTACGGGACAACATACGAGCAGTACTTC. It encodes CASSLYGTTYEQYF.

This CDR3 is CASKEGSSYEQYF. The CDR3 DNA sequence: TGTGCCAGCAAAGAGGGTTCCTCCTACGAGCAGTACTTC. The rearrangement links TRBV2 to TRBJ2-7; D is perhaps TRBD2 (5 bases). The V and J ends lost 7 bases and 0 bases respectively, with 10 bases between them. Germline CDR1 is SNHLY and CDR2 is FYNNEI. CDR3 length: 13 amino acids.

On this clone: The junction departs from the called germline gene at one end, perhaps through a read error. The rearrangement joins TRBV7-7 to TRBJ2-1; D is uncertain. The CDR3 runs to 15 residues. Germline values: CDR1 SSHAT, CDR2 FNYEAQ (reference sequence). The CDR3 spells CASSLDSGPHNEQFF. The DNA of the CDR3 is TGTGCTAGCAGCTTAGATTCAGGCCCCCACAATGAGCAGTTCTTC.

DNA for the CDR3: TGTGCCAGCAGTCTAGCGGGGGCCAAAACAGATACGCAGTATTTT. It codes for CASSLAGAKTDTQYF. V is TRBV7-2 and J is TRBJ2-3; 10 bases line up with TRBD2. CDR3 size: 15 residues. Germline CDR1 and CDR2: SGHTA and FQGNSA. V gave up 6 bases and J gave up 3 bases; unmatched junction bases: 6.

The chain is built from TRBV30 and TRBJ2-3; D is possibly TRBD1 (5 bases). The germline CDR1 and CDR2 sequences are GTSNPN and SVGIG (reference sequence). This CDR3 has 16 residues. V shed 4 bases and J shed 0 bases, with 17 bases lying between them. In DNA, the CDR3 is TGTGCCTGGAACGGGCAGGGCGCAGCTAGCACAGATACGCAGTATTTT. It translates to CAWNGQGAASTDTQYF. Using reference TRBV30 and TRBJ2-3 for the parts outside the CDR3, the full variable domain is SQTIHQWPATLVQPVGSPLSLECTVEGTSNPNLYWYRQAAGRGLQLLFYSVGIGQISSEVPQNLSASRPQDRQFILSSKKLLLSDSGFYLCAWNGQGAASTDTQYFGPGTRLTVL.

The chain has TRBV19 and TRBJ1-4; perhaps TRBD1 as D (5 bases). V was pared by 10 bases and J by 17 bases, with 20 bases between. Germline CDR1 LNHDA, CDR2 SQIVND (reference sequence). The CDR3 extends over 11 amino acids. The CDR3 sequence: CATTTRDLVFF. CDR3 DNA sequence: TGTGCCACTACCACCAGGGATCTTGTTTTTTTT.

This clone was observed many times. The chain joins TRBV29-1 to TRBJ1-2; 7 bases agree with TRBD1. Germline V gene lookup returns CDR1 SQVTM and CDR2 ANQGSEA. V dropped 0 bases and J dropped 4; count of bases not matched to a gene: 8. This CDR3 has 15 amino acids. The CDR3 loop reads CSVEDEGAGGYGYTF. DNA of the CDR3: TGCAGCGTTGAAGACGAGGGGGCCGGTGGCTATGGCTACACCTTC.

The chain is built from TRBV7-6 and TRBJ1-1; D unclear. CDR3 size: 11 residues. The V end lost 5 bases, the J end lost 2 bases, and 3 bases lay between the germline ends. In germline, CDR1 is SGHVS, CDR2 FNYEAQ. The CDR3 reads CASSTNTEAFF. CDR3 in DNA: TGTGCCAGCAGCACTAACACTGAAGCTTTCTTT.

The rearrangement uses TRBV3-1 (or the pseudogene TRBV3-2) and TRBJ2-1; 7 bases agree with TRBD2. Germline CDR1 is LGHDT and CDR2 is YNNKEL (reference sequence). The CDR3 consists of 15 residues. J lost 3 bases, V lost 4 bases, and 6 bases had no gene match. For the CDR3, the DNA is TGTGCCAGCAGCCTGATGGGGGGGGGCTACAATGAGCAGTTCTTC. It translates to CASSLMGGGYNEQFF.

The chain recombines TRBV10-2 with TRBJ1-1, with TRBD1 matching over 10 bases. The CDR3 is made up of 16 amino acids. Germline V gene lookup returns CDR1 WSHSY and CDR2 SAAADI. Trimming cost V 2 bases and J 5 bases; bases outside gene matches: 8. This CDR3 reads CASSEGTGVRDTEAFF. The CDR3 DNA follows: TGCGCCAGCAGTGAGGGGACAGGGGTCCGGGATACTGAAGCTTTCTTT.

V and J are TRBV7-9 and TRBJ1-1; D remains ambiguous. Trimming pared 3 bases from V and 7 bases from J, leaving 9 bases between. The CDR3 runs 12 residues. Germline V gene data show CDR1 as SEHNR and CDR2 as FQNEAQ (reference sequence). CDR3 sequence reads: CASSFSGSEAFF. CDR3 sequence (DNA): TGTGCCAGCAGCTTTAGTGGTAGTGAAGCTTTCTTT.

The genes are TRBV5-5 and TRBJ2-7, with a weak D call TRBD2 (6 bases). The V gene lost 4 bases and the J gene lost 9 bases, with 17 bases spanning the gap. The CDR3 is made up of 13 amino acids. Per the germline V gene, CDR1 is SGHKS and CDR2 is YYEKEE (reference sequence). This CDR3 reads CASSGMGLPRQYF. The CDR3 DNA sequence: TGTGCCAGCAGCGGGATGGGACTGCCACGGCAGTACTTC.

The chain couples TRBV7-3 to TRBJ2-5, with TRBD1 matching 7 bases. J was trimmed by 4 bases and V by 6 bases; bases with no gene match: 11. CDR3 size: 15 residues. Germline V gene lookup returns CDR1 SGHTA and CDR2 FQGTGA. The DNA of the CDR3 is TGTGCCAGCAGTCAACAGGGGCAGCACGGAGAGACCCAGTACTTC. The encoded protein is CASSQQGQHGETQYF.

CDR3 region: CASSLGSGGATNEKLFF. For the CDR3, the DNA is TGCGCCAGCAGCTTGGGGAGTGGTGGCGCAACTAATGAAAAACTGTTTTTT. This chain links TRBV5-1 with TRBJ1-4; D is undetermined. Trimming removed 0 bases from V and 0 bases from J, with 12 bases in between. The length of the CDR3 is 17 residues. Germline lookup yields CDR1 SGHRS and CDR2 YFSETQ.

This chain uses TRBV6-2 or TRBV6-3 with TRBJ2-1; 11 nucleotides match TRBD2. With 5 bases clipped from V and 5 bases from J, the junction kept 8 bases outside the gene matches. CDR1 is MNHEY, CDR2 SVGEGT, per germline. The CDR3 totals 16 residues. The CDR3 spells CASSAPGLAENNEQFF. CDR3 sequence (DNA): TGTGCCAGCAGTGCCCCGGGACTAGCGGAAAACAATGAGCAGTTCTTC.

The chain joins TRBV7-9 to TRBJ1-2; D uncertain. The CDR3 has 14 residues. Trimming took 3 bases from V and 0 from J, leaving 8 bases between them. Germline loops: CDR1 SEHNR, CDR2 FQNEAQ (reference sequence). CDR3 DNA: TGTGCCAGCAGCTTCATAGGAGCTAACTATGGCTACACCTTC. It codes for CASSFIGANYGYTF.

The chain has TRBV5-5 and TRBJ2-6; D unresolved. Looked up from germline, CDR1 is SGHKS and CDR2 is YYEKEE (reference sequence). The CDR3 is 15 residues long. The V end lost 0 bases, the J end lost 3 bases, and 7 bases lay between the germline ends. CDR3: CASSLGGGGANVLTF. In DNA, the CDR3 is TGTGCCAGCAGCTTGGGCGGTGGTGGGGCCAACGTCCTGACTTTC.

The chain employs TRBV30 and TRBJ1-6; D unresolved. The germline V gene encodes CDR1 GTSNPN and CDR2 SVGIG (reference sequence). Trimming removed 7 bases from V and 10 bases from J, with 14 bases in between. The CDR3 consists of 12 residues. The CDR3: CASGHSPSPLHF. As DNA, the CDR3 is TGTGCCTCGGGTCACAGTCCGTCACCCCTCCACTTT. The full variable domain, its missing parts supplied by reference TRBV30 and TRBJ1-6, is SQTIHQWPATLVQPVGSPLSLECTVEGTSNPNLYWYRQAAGRGLQLLFYSVGIGQISSEVPQNLSASRPQDRQFILSSKKLLLSDSGFYLCASGHSPSPLHFGNGTRLTVT.

CDR3 nucleotides: TGCGCCAGCAGCCAAGATTCAGCAGCGGGGGGGCTCAATGAGCAGTTCTTC. This translates into CASSQDSAAGGLNEQFF. The V call is TRBV4-3, the J call TRBJ2-1; 10 bases map to TRBD2. The V gene end was trimmed by 0 bases and the J gene end by 6 bases; junction bases not matched to a gene: 8. The CDR3 consists of 17 residues. Germline V gene sequence: CDR1 LGHNA, CDR2 YSLEER.

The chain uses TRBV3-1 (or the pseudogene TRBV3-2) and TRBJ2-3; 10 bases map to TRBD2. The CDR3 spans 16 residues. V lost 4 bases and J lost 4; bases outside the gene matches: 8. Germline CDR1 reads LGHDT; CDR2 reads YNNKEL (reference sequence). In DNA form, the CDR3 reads TGTGCCAGCAGCCCCCGAGCGGGGGGGCCGCCAGATACGCAGTATTTT. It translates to CASSPRAGGPPDTQYF.

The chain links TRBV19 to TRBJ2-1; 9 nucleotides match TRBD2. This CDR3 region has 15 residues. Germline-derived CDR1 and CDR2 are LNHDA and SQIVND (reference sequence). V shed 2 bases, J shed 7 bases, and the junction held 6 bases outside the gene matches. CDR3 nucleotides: TGTGCCAGTAGTATACAGCGGGGGGCCAGGAATGAGCAGTTCTTC. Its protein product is CASSIQRGARNEQFF.

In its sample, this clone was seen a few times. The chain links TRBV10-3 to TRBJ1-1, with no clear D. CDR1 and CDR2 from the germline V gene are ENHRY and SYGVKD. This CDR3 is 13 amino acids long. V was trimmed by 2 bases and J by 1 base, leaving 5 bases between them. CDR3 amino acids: CAISEAENTEAFF. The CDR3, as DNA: TGTGCCATCAGTGAGGCAGAGAACACTGAAGCTTTCTTT.

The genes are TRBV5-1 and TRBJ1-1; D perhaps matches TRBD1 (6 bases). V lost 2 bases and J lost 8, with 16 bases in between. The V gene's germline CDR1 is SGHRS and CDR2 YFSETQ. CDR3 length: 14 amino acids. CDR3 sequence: CASSFEGSGTEAFF. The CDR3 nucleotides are TGCGCCAGCAGCTTTGAGGGCTCCGGGACAGAAGCTTTCTTT.

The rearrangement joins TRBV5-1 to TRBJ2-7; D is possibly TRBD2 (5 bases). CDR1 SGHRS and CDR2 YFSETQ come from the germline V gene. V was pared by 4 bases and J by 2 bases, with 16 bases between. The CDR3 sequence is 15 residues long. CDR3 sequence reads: CASSLRTGEPYEQYF. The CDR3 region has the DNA TGCGCCAGCAGCCTCAGAACCGGGGAACCCTACGAGCAGTACTTC.

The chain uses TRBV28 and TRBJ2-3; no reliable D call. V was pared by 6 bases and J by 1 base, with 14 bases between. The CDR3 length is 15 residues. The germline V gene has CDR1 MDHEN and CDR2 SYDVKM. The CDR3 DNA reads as TGTGCCAGCAGCCGTCCATGGCCCCGCACAGATACGCAGTATTTT. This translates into CASSRPWPRTDTQYF.

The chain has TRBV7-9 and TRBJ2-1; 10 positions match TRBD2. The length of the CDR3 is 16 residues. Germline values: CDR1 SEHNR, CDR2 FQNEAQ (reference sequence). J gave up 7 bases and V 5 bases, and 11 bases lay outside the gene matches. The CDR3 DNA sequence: TGTGCCAGCAGCCCGCCGCCTAGCGGGGGTCTGAATGAGCAGTTCTTC. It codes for CASSPPPSGGLNEQFF. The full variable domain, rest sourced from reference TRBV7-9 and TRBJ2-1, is DTGVSQNPRHKITKRGQNVTFRCDPISEHNRLYWYRQTLGQGPEFLTYFQNEAQLEKSRLLSDRFSAERPKGSFSTLEIQRTEQGDSAMYLCASSPPPSGGLNEQFFGPGTRLTVL.